This T cell receptor beta chain was documented in a study of blood T cell repertoires in COVID-19. Turning to the study itself: The cDNA or gDNA used as material had been derived from T cells, B-cell-depleted T cells, or PBMCs.

Sequencing was performed with immunoSEQ multiplex PCR; in TCRdb, only in-frame clones are kept and a portion is missing. The sample includes hundreds of thousands of clones, 65% to 85% of them seen just once. In germline, CDR1 is MNHEY, CDR2 SVGAGI. Trimming took 7 bases from V and 7 from J; bases not matched to a gene: 5. The CDR3 consists of 14 residues. This rearrangement joins TRBV6-5 to TRBJ1-6, with TRBD1 matching over 9 bases. Source material: PBMCs or T cells enriched from blood (not recorded which). The sequence derives from a woman in her forties with acute COVID-19. The CDR3 loop reads CASTWDRVNSPLHF. CDR3 DNA sequence: TGTGCCAGCACCTGGGACAGGGTGAATTCACCCCTCCACTTT.